A selection of T cell receptor beta chains follows, all from one sample in a study of response to subunit inactivated influenza vaccine. Each CDR3 protein gets one entry after TCRdb re-called the RT-PCR reads with MiXCR. The sample contains more than 600,000 distinct CDR3 sequences, around a sixth of which appear only once. The sequencing here drew on PBMCs from blood, taken 5 days after vaccination. The receptors stem from a man aged 50-59 years who received an inactivated influenza vaccine. Both conserved end residues are part of each CDR3. D genes are given only for firm matches. The size field is filled for only some rows; it gives once, few, many or a size class.

DNA | CDR3 | size | V | D | J
TGCAGCGTTGAGGTCCCTAATGAAAAACTGTTTTTT | CSVEVPNEKLFF | few | TRBV29-1 | NA | TRBJ1-4
TGTGCCAGCAGCCCCGGGCCGCTAAGGGGCCACTACGAGCAGTACTTC | CASSPGPLRGHYEQYF | NA | TRBV7-6 | NA | TRBJ2-7
TGTGCCATCACTACAGGGGTCGGGGAGCTGTTTTTT | CAITTGVGELFF | few | TRBV10-3 | TRBD1 | TRBJ2-2
TGCGCCAGCAGCTATGAGGGGCATAGCTCCTACGAGCAGTACTTC | CASSYEGHSSYEQYF | NA | TRBV5-1 | NA | TRBJ2-7
TGTGCCAGCAGTTTCGCGACAGGGAATTCACCCCTCCACTTT | CASSFATGNSPLHF | NA | TRBV28 | TRBD1 | TRBJ1-6
TGTGCCAGCAGCGGACTAGCGGGAACAGGGGCCTACAATGAGCAGTTCTTC | CASSGLAGTGAYNEQFF | few | TRBV9 | TRBD2 | TRBJ2-1
TGTGCCAGCAGCTTAGCGCCAGCGGGGGGCTACAATGAGCAGTTCTTC | CASSLAPAGGYNEQFF | NA | TRBV7-2 | TRBD2 | TRBJ2-1
TGCGCCAGCAGCCCCGGGTTCGCGGGGGGAAACAATGAGCAGTTCTTC | CASSPGFAGGNNEQFF | few | TRBV5-1 | TRBD2 | TRBJ2-1
TGTGCCATCATTCCGGACAATCACGGAGATACGCAGTATTTT | CAIIPDNHGDTQYF | many | TRBV10-3 | NA | TRBJ2-3
TGCGCCAGCAGCTTGGGTGAGGGACATCCAAAAGCTAACTATGGCTACACCTTC | CASSLGEGHPKANYGYTF | few | TRBV5-1 | NA | TRBJ1-2
TGCAGTGCTAGAGACTACACAGATACGCAGTATTTT | CSARDYTDTQYF | NA | TRBV20-1 | NA | TRBJ2-3
TGCGCCAGCAGCTTAAACGCGCGGAGATCAAGGGAGCTGTTTTTT | CASSLNARRSRELFF | NA | TRBV5-1 | NA | TRBJ2-2
TGCGCCAGCAGCTTAAGACCCGTGGATGAGCAGTTCTTC | CASSLRPVDEQFF | NA | TRBV5-1 | NA | TRBJ2-1
TGCAGTGCTAGATCTCCGTGGGCTCTGGAGACCCAGTACTTC | CSARSPWALETQYF | NA | TRBV20-1 | NA | TRBJ2-5
TGTGCCAGCAGCCCTTTACGACTTTACTCCTACGAGCAGTACTTC | CASSPLRLYSYEQYF | NA | TRBV7-8 | NA | TRBJ2-7
TGTGCCAGCAGCCGGGACTACGGCACAGATACGCAGTATTTT | CASSRDYGTDTQYF | NA | TRBV12-3/TRBV12-4 | TRBD2 | TRBJ2-3
TGTGCCAGCAGTAGTAGCGGGGGAGGCCACTACGAGCAGTACTTC | CASSSSGGGHYEQYF | few | TRBV12-3/TRBV12-4 | TRBD2 | TRBJ2-7
TGTGCCAGCAGTTCCTTGGGCTACGAGCAGTACTTC | CASSSLGYEQYF | few | TRBV12-3/TRBV12-4 | NA | TRBJ2-7
TGTGCCAGCAGCTTGGCCAGTGACGGACCCTACGAGCAGTACTTC | CASSLASDGPYEQYF | many | TRBV5-5 | NA | TRBJ2-7
TGTGCCAGCAGCCTAACAGGGAAGGCTGAGCAGTTCTTC | CASSLTGKAEQFF | NA | TRBV5-5 | NA | TRBJ2-1
TGTGCCAGCAGCTCACCGGGACAGAGCTCTGGAAACACCATATATTTT | CASSSPGQSSGNTIYF | NA | TRBV7-9 | TRBD1 | TRBJ1-3
TGCGCCAGCAGCTTGACTAGCGGGACACAAGAGACCCAGTACTTC | CASSLTSGTQETQYF | many | TRBV5-1 | TRBD2 | TRBJ2-5
TGTGCCAGCAGCTCGGGACAGACAACTTACAATGAGCAGTTCTTC | CASSSGQTTYNEQFF | NA | TRBV13 | TRBD1 | TRBJ2-1
TGCAGTGCTAGGGAAGGCCTGGGGATTAGTTCCTACAATGAGCAGTTCTTC | CSAREGLGISSYNEQFF | NA | TRBV20-1 | NA | TRBJ2-1
TGTGCAAGAGCTAGCGAGAGGGTAGATACGCAGTATTTT | CARASERVDTQYF | few | TRBV18 | NA | TRBJ2-3
TGCAGCGTGATGTCCCTAATGAGCTACGAGCAGTACTTC | CSVMSLMSYEQYF | many | TRBV29-1 | NA | TRBJ2-7